This TCR beta chain is drawn from a study of T cell repertoires in cytomegalovirus infection. Across the whole study: CMV epitopes in the study were HLA-C-restricted (recently identified) and HLA-B-restricted (well studied). Through public TCR beta signatures, both CMV infection and matching HLA type were indicated. Broader study findings: Ex vivo, HLA-C-restricted CMV-specific TCR beta clonotypes prevailed over the rest of the response. CMV carriers having the relevant HLA were flagged by cumulative public TCR beta family frequency.

In TCRdb, the reads were re-called with MiXCR into one record per CDR3 protein. Of some 350,000 distinct CDR3 sequences listed, approximately 35% are singletons. With regard to this clonotype: What it recognizes is unknown.

The V gene end was trimmed by 9 bases and the J gene end by 0 bases; junction bases not matched to a gene: 9. The CDR3 has 16 residues. The germline V gene encodes CDR1 MNHEY and CDR2 SMNVEV (reference sequence). The gene calls are TRBV27 and TRBJ1-5; 9 bases map to TRBD1. The clonotype originates from a human donor in good health (CMV status not recorded). Some clones in this sample may be carry-over from other donors' samples. This material consisted of cultured PBMCs, taken from culture after CMV antigen stimulation. The CDR3 region is CASSPGTGFSNQPQHF. The CDR3 DNA is TGTGCCAGTAGTCCCGGGACAGGGTTTAGCAATCAGCCCCAGCATTTT.